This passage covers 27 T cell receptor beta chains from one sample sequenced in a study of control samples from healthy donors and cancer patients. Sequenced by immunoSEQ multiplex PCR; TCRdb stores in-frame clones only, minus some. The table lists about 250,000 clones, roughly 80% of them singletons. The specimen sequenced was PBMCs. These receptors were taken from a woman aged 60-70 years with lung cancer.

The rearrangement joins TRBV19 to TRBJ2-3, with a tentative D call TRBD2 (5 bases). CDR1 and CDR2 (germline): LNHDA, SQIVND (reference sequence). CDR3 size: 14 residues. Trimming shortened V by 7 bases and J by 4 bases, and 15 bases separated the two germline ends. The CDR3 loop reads CASTIRPGADTQYF. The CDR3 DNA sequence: TGTGCCAGTACCATCCGACCCGGGGCAGATACGCAGTATTTT.

In DNA form, the CDR3 reads TGTGCCAGCAGCTCGACCGGGGGGGAGCAGTACTTC. Translating gives CASSSTGGEQYF. The chain uses TRBV7-9 and TRBJ2-7; 7 positions agree with TRBD2. Germline V gene sequence: CDR1 SEHNR, CDR2 FQNEAQ (reference sequence). This CDR3 contains 12 residues. After removal of 4 bases from V and 7 bases from J, the junction contained 4 bases not matched to a gene.

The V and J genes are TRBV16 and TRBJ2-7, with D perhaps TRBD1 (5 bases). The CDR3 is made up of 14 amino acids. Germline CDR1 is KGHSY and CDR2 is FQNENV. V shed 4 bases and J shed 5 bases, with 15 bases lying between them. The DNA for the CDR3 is TGTGCCAGCAGCCTTGCCGACAGTCGTAACGAGCAGTACTTC. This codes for CASSLADSRNEQYF.

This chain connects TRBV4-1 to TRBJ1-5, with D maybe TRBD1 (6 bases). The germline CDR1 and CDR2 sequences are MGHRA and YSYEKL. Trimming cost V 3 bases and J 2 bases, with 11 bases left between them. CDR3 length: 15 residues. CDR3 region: CASSQNRDGNQPQHF. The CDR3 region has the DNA TGCGCCAGCAGCCAGAACAGGGACGGCAATCAGCCCCAGCATTTT.

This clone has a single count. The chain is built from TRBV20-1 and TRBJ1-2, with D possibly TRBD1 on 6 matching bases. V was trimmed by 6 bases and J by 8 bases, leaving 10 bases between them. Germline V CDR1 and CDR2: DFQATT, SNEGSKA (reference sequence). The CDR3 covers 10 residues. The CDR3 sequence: CSAYRDGYTF. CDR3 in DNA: TGCAGTGCATACAGGGACGGCTACACCTTC.

The CDR3 DNA reads as TGTGCCTGGAGTCCCCCTCAAATTAGCAATCAGCCCCAGCATTTT. Its translation: CAWSPPQISNQPQHF. The chain couples TRBV30 to TRBJ1-5; no clear D gene. V lost 2 bases to trimming and J lost 0 bases, with 11 bases between them. CDR1 is GTSNPN, CDR2 SVGIG, per germline (reference sequence). The CDR3 loop spans 15 amino acids.

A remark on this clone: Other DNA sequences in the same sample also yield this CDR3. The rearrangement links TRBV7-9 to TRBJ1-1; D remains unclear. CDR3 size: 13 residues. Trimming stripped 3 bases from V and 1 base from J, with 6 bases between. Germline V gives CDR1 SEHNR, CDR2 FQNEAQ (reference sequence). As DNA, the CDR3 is TGTGCCAGCAGCTTCACAGAGAACACTGAAGCTTTCTTT. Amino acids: CASSFTENTEAFF.

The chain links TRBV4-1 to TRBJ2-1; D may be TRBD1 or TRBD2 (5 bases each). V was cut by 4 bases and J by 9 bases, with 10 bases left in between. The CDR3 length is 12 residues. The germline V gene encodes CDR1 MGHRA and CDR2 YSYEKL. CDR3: CASSRGSIEQFF. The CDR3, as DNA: TGCGCCAGCAGCCGGGGGAGTATTGAGCAGTTCTTC.

Here the CDR3 reads CASSLGGLAGVDDEQFF. The CDR3, as DNA: TGCGCCAGCAGCTTGGGGGGACTAGCGGGAGTCGATGATGAGCAGTTCTTC. This chain joins TRBV5-1 and TRBJ2-1; 14 bases line up with TRBD2. The CDR3 loop spans 17 amino acids. From germline, CDR1 is SGHRS and CDR2 YFSETQ. The V gene end was trimmed by 0 bases and the J gene end by 8 bases; junction bases not matched to a gene: 7.

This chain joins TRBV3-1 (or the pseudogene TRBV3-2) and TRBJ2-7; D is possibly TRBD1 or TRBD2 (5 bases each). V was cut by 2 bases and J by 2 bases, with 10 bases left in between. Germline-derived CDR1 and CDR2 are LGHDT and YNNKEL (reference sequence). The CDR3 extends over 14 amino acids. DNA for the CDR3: TGTGCCAGCAGCCAAACCCAGGGAGCCTACGAGCAGTACTTC. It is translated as CASSQTQGAYEQYF.

CDR3 DNA: TGTGCCAGCAGCCCTCTGGGGGTGGGGCGGAGTGCCTTGAGCTACACCTTC. The encoded protein is CASSPLGVGRSALSYTF. V and J are TRBV3-1 (or the pseudogene TRBV3-2) and TRBJ1-2; tentatively, D is TRBD1 (5 bases). Looked up from germline, CDR1 is LGHDT and CDR2 is YNNKEL (reference sequence). V lost 4 bases and J lost 9, with 27 bases in between. The CDR3 loop spans 17 amino acids.

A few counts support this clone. In DNA, the CDR3 is TGTGCCAGCAGTTTAGCCCCCCTGCAAGACCTTAACTATGGCTACACCTTC. Protein: CASSLAPLQDLNYGYTF. The gene calls are TRBV27 and TRBJ1-2; D unclear. CDR3 length: 17 residues. Trimming removed 2 bases from V and 1 base from J, with 17 bases in between. Germline V gives CDR1 MNHEY, CDR2 SMNVEV (reference sequence).

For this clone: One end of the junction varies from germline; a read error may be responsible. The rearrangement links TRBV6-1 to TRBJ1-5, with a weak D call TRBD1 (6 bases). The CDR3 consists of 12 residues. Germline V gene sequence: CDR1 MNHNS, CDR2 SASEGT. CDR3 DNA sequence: TGTGCCAGCAGTGAAGACAGGGACGTACATACATTT. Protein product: CASSEDRDVHTF.

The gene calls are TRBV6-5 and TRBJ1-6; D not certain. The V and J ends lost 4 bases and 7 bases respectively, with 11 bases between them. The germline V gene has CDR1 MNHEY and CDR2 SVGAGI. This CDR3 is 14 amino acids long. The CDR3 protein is CASSLEGWNSPLHF. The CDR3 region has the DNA TGTGCCAGCAGTTTGGAAGGTTGGAATTCACCCCTCCACTTT.

The CDR3 DNA is TGTGCCAGCAGTTTAGGGAGCAATCAGCCCCAGCATTTT. This translates into CASSLGSNQPQHF. This chain uses TRBV27 with TRBJ1-5, with unresolved D. The CDR3 is 13 residues long. Trimming pared 2 bases from V and 1 base from J, leaving 3 bases between. Germline V gene sequence: CDR1 MNHEY, CDR2 SMNVEV (reference sequence).

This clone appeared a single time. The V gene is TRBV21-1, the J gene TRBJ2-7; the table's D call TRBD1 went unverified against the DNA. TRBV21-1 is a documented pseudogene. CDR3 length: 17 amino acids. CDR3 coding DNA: TGTGCCAGCAGCAAACCGAGGGGGCGCAGGGTCTCCTACGAGCAGTACTTC. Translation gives CASSKPRGRRVSYEQYF.

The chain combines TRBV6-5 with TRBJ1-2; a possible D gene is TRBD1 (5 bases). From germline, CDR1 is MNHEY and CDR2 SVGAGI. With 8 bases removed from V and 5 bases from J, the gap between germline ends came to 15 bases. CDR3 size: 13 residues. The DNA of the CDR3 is TGTGCCAGCGACCCAGGGTTGCGGTATGGCTACACCTTC. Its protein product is CASDPGLRYGYTF.

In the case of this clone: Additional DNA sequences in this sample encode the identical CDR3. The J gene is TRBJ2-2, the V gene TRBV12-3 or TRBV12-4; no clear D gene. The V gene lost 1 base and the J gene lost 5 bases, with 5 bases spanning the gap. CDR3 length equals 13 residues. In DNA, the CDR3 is TGTGCCAGCAGTTTAGACTATACCGGGGAGCTGTTTTTT. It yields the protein CASSLDYTGELFF.

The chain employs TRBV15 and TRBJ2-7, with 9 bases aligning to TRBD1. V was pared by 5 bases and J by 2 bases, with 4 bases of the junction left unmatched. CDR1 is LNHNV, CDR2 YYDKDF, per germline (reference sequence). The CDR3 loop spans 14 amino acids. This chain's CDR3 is CATSARQGAYEQYF. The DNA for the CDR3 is TGTGCCACCAGCGCCCGACAGGGGGCCTACGAGCAGTACTTC.

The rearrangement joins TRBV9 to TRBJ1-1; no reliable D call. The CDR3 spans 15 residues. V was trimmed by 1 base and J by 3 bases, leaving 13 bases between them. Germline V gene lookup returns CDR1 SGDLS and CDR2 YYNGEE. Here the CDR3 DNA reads TGTGCCAGCAGCGTATTGCCCGAGCCTCACACTGAAGCTTTCTTT. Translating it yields CASSVLPEPHTEAFF.

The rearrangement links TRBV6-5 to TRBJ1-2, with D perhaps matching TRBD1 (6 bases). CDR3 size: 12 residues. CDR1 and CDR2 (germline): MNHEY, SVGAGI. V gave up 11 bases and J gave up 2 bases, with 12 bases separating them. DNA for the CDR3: TGTGCCTGCAAGACAGGAAACTATGGCTACACCTTC. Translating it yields CACKTGNYGYTF.

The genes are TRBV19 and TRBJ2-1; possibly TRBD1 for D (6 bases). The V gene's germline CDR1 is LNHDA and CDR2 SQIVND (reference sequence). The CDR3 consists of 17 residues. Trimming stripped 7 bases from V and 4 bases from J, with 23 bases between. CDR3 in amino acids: CASNLNGAGAAYNEQFF. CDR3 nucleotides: TGTGCCAGTAATCTCAATGGGGCAGGGGCAGCGTACAATGAGCAGTTCTTC.

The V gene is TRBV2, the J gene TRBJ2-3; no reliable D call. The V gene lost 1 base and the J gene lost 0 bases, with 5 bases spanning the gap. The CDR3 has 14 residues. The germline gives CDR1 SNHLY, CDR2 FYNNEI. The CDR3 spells CASSEGGSTDTQYF. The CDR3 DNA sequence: TGTGCCAGCAGTGAAGGCGGTAGCACAGATACGCAGTATTTT. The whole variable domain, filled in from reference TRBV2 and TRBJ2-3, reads EPEVTQTPSHQVTQMGQEVILRCVPISNHLYFYWYRQILGQKVEFLVSFYNNEISEKSEIFDDQFSVERPDGSNFTLKIRSTKLEDSAMYFCASSEGGSTDTQYFGPGTRLTVL.

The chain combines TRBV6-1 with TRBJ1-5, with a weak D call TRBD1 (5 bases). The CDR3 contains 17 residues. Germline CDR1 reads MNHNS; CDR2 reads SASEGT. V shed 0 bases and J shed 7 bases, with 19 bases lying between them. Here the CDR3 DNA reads TGTGCCAGCAGTGAAGCGGAGGGGCGGCAGCCGATACAGCCCCAGCATTTT. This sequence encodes CASSEAEGRQPIQPQHF.

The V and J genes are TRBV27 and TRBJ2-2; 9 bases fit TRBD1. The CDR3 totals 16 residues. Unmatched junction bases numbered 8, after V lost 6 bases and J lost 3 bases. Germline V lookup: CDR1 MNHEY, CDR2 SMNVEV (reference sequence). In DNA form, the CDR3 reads TGTGCCAGCAGGATACAGGGGGCGAGGTACACCGGGGAGCTGTTTTTT. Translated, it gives CASRIQGARYTGELFF.

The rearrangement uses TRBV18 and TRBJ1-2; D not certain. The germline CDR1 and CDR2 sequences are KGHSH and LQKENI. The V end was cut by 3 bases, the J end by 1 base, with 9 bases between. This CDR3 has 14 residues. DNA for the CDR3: TGTGCCAGCTCACCCAACGCGGTTAACTATGGCTACACCTTC. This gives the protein CASSPNAVNYGYTF.

CDR3 nucleotides: TGTGCCAGCAAGGGCAGCATTGGAAACACCATATATTTT. It is translated as CASKGSIGNTIYF. This sequence joins TRBV3-1 (or the pseudogene TRBV3-2) and TRBJ1-3; D is undetermined. CDR1 is LGHDT and CDR2 is YNNKEL in the germline V gene (reference sequence). The V and J ends lost 7 bases and 3 bases respectively, with 10 bases between them. This CDR3 region has 13 residues.